Given below is one T cell receptor (beta chain) in context. Its antigen is still unknown. This sample is part of a study of T cells in Graves' hyperthyroidism and ophthalmopathy. Study details: Before treatment of any kind, peripheral blood was taken at initial diagnosis.

Clinicians diagnosed patients from clinical symptoms, serum thyroxine and TRAb, thyroid ultrasound and orbital computed tomography. V lost 6 bases and J lost 4, with 15 bases in between. Germline V gene data show CDR1 as GTSNPN and CDR2 as SVGIG (reference sequence). This CDR3 has 14 residues. What was amplified from RNA transcripts were TCR beta CDR3 regions. The study used the HTBI primer set for a first-round RT-PCR of the TCR CDR3. TCRdb re-derived calls from the multiplex PCR reads in MiXCR, one entry per CDR3 protein. The table includes about 600,000 distinct CDR3 sequences, 12% to 15% detected once. Study-level points and caveats: Blood also showed most of the thyroid clonotypes that were expanded above 0.001.

The sample consisted of blood. V and J are TRBV30 and TRBJ1-4; D is possibly TRBD1 (6 bases). This sequence originates from a woman aged 18-30 years with Graves' ophthalmopathy. The DNA for the CDR3 is TGTGCCTGCCCCAATGACAGGAATAATGAAAAACTGTTTTTT. Protein product: CACPNDRNNEKLFF.